This T cell receptor (beta chain) was sequenced in a study of siplizumab effects on memory and regulatory T cells. Whole-study results and caveats: Just a small share of alloreactive clones was traced back to unstimulated subsets. Naive T cells appeared more diverse than memory cells and seemed to be major alloresponse contributors. Roughly 75-97% of proliferating CD4+ or CD8+ clones lacked a naive or memory phenotype that could be assigned. Mappable CD4+ clones that were alloreactive averaged roughly 69% Treg-derived with siplizumab versus approximately 30% in controls.

Comments on this clone: Antigen unknown.

Profiling relied on immunoSEQ multiplex PCR, and the TCRdb table lists in-frame clones only, not all of them. The repertoire holds about 120,000 clones, with 85% to 95% as singletons. CDR1 LGHNA and CDR2 YSLEER come from the germline V gene. V was pared by 2 bases and J by 5 bases, with 13 bases between. The length of the CDR3 is 14 residues. The V and J genes are TRBV4-3 and TRBJ2-7; D is possibly TRBD2 (5 bases). Material for sequencing was non-Treg CD4+ T cells sorted from blood. The sequence was obtained from a human donor in good health. The CDR3 region is CASSQTLVINEQYF. The DNA for the CDR3 is TGCGCCAGCAGCCAAACACTAGTAATCAACGAGCAGTACTTC.